Listed here are 13 T cell receptor beta chains from one sample, sequenced in a study of Tregs in tolerant kidney transplant recipients. Clones were sequenced by immunoSEQ multiplex PCR, and TCRdb holds only the in-frame ones, with some missing. The sample lists 60,000 or so clones; about 83% were seen once. Sequenced sample: CD4+ T cells from blood. Receptor source: a human donor in good health.

The chain carries TRBV5-4 and TRBJ1-6, with D perhaps matching TRBD1 (6 bases). CDR3 size: 17 residues. Trimming took 0 bases from V and 6 from J, leaving 16 bases between them. Germline V gene lookup returns CDR1 SGHNT and CDR2 YYREEE (reference sequence). The CDR3 bases are TGTGCCAGCAGCTTGGAACCACAGGGCTTACTTAATTCACCCCTCCACTTT. Translating it yields CASSLEPQGLLNSPLHF.

This clone appeared a few times. This rearrangement joins TRBV7-2 to TRBJ1-1; D not certain. The germline V gene encodes CDR1 SGHTA and CDR2 FQGNSA. V dropped 5 bases and J dropped 0 bases, with 10 bases sitting between them. The CDR3 runs 14 residues. Here the CDR3 DNA reads TGTGCCAGCAGCCTTAATAGGGTGAACACTGAAGCTTTCTTT. As protein: CASSLNRVNTEAFF.

J is TRBJ2-1 and V is TRBV19; possibly TRBD1 or TRBD2 for D (5 bases each). The V end was cut by 5 bases, the J end by 2 bases, with 10 bases between. The CDR3 totals 14 residues. Germline lookup yields CDR1 LNHDA and CDR2 SQIVND (reference sequence). This CDR3 is CASSLRDAYNEQFF. The DNA for the CDR3 is TGTGCCAGTAGTCTACGGGACGCCTACAATGAGCAGTTCTTC. The entire variable domain, with the rest obtained from reference TRBV19 and TRBJ2-1, is as follows: DGGITQSPKYLFRKEGQNVTLSCEQNLNHDAMYWYRQDPGQGLRLIYYSQIVNDFQKGDIAEGYSVSREKKESFPLTVTSAQKNPTAFYLCASSLRDAYNEQFFGPGTRLTVL.

V usage is TRBV5-6 and J usage is TRBJ2-2, with 11 bases lining up with TRBD2. This CDR3 has 15 residues. V was clipped by 6 bases and J by 4 bases; unmatched bases: 5. Germline CDR1 reads SGHDT; CDR2 reads YYEEEE. The CDR3 sequence: CASTRGTSGTGELFF. The CDR3 nucleotides are TGTGCCAGCACCCGGGGGACTAGCGGCACCGGGGAGCTGTTTTTT. The whole variable domain, remainder taken from reference TRBV5-6 and TRBJ2-2, is DAGVTQSPTHLIKTRGQQVTLRCSPKSGHDTVSWYQQALGQGPQFIFQYYEEEERQRGNFPDRFSGHQFPNYSSELNVNALLLGDSALYLCASTRGTSGTGELFFGEGSRLTVL.

This clone came up a few times. The rearrangement links TRBV12-2 to TRBJ1-5; the table's D call, TRBD1, has no DNA check behind it. TRBV12-2 is flagged as a pseudogene. This CDR3 is 14 amino acids long. The CDR3: CASRHRGPWKPQHF. The CDR3 nucleotides read TGTGCAAGTCGCCACAGGGGGCCTTGGAAGCCCCAGCATTTT.

For the CDR3, the DNA is TGTGCCAGTAGGGGAATCCGGGACAACCAAGAGACCCAGTACTTC. This codes for CASRGIRDNQETQYF. The chain combines TRBV19 with TRBJ2-5, with D maybe TRBD1 (6 bases). The length of the CDR3 is 15 residues. Trimming shortened V by 6 bases and J by 0 bases, and 14 bases separated the two germline ends. Germline V lookup: CDR1 LNHDA, CDR2 SQIVND (reference sequence).

This clone is a singleton in its sample. This chain joins TRBV7-2 and TRBJ2-7; 7 bases line up with TRBD1. The germline gives CDR1 SGHTA, CDR2 FQGNSA. The trim removed 2 bases at V and 3 bases at J, leaving 7 bases unmatched. The CDR3 has 15 amino acids. The CDR3, as DNA: TGTGCCAGCAGCTTAACGGACAGGCTCCTCTACGAGCAGTACTTC. It translates to CASSLTDRLLYEQYF.

The chain uses TRBV6-1 and TRBJ2-1; D gene unclear. The CDR3 is 15 residues long. Per germline, CDR1 MNHNS and CDR2 SASEGT. Trimming shortened V by 3 bases and J by 0 bases, and 9 bases separated the two germline ends. CDR3 sequence (DNA): TGTGCCAGCAGTGATGTCAGTGCCTCCTACAATGAGCAGTTCTTC. Its translation: CASSDVSASYNEQFF.

In its sample, this clone was seen a few times. This chain links TRBV7-6 with TRBJ2-5, with D possibly TRBD2 on 7 matching bases. The length of the CDR3 is 17 residues. The V end was cut by 5 bases, the J end by 2 bases, with 21 bases between. Looked up from germline, CDR1 is SGHVS and CDR2 is FNYEAQ. The CDR3 here is CASSPTGGGAGQETQYF. DNA of the CDR3: TGTGCCAGCAGCCCCACAGGAGGGGGGGCCGGTCAAGAGACCCAGTACTTC.

The chain joins TRBV20-1 to TRBJ2-3, with 7 bases fitting TRBD2. The CDR3 runs to 10 residues. Trimming cost V 7 bases and J 5 bases; bases outside gene matches: 0. Germline V gene data show CDR1 as DFQATT and CDR2 as SNEGSKA (reference sequence). Here the CDR3 reads CSVAGDTQYF. The CDR3 coding sequence is TGCAGTGTAGCGGGAGATACGCAGTATTTT.

In this sample, this clone turned up once. The chain is built from TRBV5-4 and TRBJ1-5; no clear D. Germline V gene sequence: CDR1 SGHNT, CDR2 YYREEE (reference sequence). The V gene lost 3 bases and the J gene lost 3 bases, with 4 bases spanning the gap. The CDR3 extends over 12 amino acids. The CDR3 is CASSSPNQPQHF. Written as DNA, the CDR3 is TGTGCCAGCAGCTCCCCCAATCAGCCCCAGCATTTT.

This chain uses TRBV6-6 with TRBJ1-1, with 8 positions matching TRBD1. CDR3 length equals 13 residues. The germline V gene has CDR1 MNHNY and CDR2 SVGAGI (reference sequence). Losses at the gene ends were 5 bases for V and 5 bases for J; bases not matched to a gene: 4. The CDR3 spells CASSGQGRTEAFF. For the CDR3, the DNA is TGTGCCAGCAGTGGACAGGGAAGGACTGAAGCTTTCTTT.

This clone occurred many times. The rearrangement uses TRBV28 and TRBJ2-5; TRBD1 matches at 9 bases. CDR3 length: 14 residues. Germline CDR1 and CDR2: MDHEN and SYDVKM. V was clipped by 6 bases and J by 1 base; unmatched bases: 3. Here the CDR3 DNA reads TGTGCCAGCAGCTGGGACAGGGTCCAAGAGACCCAGTACTTC. This encodes CASSWDRVQETQYF.